This TCR beta chain was found in a study of T cells in Graves' hyperthyroidism and ophthalmopathy. Study overall: Peripheral blood was taken when the disease was first diagnosed, before any treatment began.

Exclusion criteria comprised uncontrolled infection, other autoimmune disease, pregnancy or lactation. Clinical symptoms, serum thyroxine, TRAb, thyroid ultrasound and orbital computed tomography informed diagnoses. The CDR3 is 17 amino acids. V lost 0 bases to trimming and J lost 0 bases; unmatched junction nucleotides: 4. Germline loops: CDR1 MGHRA, CDR2 YSYEKL. RNA transcripts provided the source from which TCR beta CDR3 regions were amplified. Carried out on the TCR CDR3, a first-round RT-PCR used the HTBI primer set. MiXCR, applied by TCRdb to the multiplex PCR reads, yields one record per CDR3 protein. Of about 200,000 distinct CDR3 sequences listed, 17% are singletons.

This TCR was recovered from a woman aged 45 to 65 with Graves' hyperthyroidism. The sequenced sample was blood. This chain connects TRBV4-1 to TRBJ2-2, with TRBD2 matching 7 bases. DNA of the CDR3: TGCGCCAGCAGCCAAGATCCTAGCGGAGCGAACACCGGGGAGCTGTTTTTT. As protein: CASSQDPSGANTGELFF.